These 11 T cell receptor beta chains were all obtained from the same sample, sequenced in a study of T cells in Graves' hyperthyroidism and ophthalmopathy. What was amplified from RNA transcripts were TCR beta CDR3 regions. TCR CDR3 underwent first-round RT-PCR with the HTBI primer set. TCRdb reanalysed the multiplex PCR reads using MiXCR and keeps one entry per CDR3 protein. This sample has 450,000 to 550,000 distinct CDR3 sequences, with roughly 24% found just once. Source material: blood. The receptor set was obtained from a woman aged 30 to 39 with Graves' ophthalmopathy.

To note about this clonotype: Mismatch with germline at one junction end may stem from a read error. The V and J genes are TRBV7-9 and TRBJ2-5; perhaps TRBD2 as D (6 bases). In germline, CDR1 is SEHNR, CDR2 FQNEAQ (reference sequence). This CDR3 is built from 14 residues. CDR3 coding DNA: TGTGCCAGCAGCCTAGGGGTTGGCGGGGAGACCCGGTACTTC. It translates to CASSLGVGGETRYF.

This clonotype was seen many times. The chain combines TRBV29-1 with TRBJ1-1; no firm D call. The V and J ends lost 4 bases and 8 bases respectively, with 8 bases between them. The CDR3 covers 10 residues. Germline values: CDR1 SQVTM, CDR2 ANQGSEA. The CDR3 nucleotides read TGCAGCGTTGTATCCAGGGAAGCTTTCTTT. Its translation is CSVVSREAFF.

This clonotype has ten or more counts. The CDR3: CASSLAPMNTEAFF. The CDR3 bases are TGTGCCAGCAGTTTAGCACCTATGAACACTGAAGCTTTCTTT. This chain connects TRBV12-3 or TRBV12-4 to TRBJ1-1; D ambiguous. Trimming cost V 0 bases and J 0 bases, with 5 bases left between them. The CDR3 contains 14 residues.

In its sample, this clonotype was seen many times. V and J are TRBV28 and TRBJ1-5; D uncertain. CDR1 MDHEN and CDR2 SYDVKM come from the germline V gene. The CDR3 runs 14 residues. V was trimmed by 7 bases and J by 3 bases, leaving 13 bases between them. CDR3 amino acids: CASTRVGYNQPQHF. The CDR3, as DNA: TGTGCCAGCACCCGGGTGGGGTACAATCAGCCCCAGCATTTT.

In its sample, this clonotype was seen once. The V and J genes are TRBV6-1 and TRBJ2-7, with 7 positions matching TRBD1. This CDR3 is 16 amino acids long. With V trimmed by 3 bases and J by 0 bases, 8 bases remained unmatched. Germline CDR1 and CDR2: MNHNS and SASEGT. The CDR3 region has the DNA TGTGCCAGCAGTGATAGGACAGGCAAAGTCTCCTACGAGCAGTACTTC. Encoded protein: CASSDRTGKVSYEQYF.

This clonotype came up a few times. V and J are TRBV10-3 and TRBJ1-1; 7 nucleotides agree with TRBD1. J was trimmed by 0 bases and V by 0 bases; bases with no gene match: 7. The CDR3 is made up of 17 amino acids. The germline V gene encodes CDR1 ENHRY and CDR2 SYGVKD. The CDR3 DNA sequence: TGTGCCATCAGTGAGTCGAAAGTGGGACAGATGAACACTGAAGCTTTCTTT. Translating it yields CAISESKVGQMNTEAFF.

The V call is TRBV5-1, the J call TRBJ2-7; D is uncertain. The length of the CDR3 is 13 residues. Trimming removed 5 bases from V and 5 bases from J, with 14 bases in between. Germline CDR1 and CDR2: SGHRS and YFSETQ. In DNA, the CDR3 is TGCGCCAGCAGGAGTTACCCAGACCACGAGCAGTACTTC. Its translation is CASRSYPDHEQYF.

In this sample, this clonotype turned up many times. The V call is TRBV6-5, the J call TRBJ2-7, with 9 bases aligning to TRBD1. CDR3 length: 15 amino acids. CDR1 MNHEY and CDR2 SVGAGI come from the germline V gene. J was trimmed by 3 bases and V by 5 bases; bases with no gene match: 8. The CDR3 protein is CASSLQGARGYEQYF. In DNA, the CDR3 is TGTGCCAGCAGTCTACAGGGGGCGCGTGGCTACGAGCAGTACTTC.

CDR3 nucleotide sequence: TGTGCCATCAGCGCGGACAGGGCGCTCAATCAGCCCCAGCATTTT. As protein: CAISADRALNQPQHF. The chain recombines TRBV10-3 with TRBJ1-5, with 8 bases that match TRBD1. CDR1 is ENHRY and CDR2 is SYGVKD in the germline V gene. The CDR3 loop spans 15 amino acids. Trimming took 6 bases from V and 3 from J; bases not matched to a gene: 7.

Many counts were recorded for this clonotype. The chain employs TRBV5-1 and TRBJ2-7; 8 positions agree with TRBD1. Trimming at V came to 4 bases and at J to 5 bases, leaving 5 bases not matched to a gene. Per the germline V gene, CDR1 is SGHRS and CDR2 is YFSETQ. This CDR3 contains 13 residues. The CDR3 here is CASSQDRGDEQYF. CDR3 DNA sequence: TGCGCCAGCAGCCAAGACAGGGGTGACGAGCAGTACTTC.

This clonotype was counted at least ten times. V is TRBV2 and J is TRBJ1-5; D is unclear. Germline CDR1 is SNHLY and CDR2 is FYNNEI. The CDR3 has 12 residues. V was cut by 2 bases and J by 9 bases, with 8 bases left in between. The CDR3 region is CASSELGWPQHF. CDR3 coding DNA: TGTGCCAGCAGTGAACTCGGTTGGCCCCAGCATTTT.